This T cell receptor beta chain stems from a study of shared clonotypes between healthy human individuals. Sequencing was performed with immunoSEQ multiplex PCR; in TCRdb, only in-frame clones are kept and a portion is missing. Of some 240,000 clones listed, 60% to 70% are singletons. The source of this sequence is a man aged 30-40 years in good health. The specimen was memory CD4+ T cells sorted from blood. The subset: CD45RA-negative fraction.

The CDR3 sequence: CASSTILAGGPGSSYEQYF. The CDR3 DNA follows: TGTGCCAGCAGCACTATACTAGCGGGAGGGCCTGGAAGCTCCTACGAGCAGTACTTC. This sequence joins TRBV11-2 and TRBJ2-7; 13 bases agree with TRBD2. The CDR3 runs 19 residues. V dropped 5 bases and J dropped 0; count of bases not matched to a gene: 13. The germline V gene encodes CDR1 SGHAT and CDR2 FQNNGV.